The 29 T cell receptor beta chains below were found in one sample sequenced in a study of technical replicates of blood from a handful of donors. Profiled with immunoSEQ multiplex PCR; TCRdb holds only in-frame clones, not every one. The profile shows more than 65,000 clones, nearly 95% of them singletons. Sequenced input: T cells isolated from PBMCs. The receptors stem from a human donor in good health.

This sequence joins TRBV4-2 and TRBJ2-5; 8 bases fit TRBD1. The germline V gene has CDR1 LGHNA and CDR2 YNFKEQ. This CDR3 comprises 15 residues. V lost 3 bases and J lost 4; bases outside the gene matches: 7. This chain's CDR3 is CASSQIQGEIETQYF. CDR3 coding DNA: TGTGCCAGCAGCCAGATACAGGGGGAGATAGAGACCCAGTACTTC.

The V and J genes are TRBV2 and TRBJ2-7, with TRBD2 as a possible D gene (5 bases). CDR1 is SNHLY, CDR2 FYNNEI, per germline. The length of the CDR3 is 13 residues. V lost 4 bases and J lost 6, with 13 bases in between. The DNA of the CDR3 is TGTGCCAGCAGTGTTGTGGACTCCGGCGAGCAGTACTTC. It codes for CASSVVDSGEQYF.

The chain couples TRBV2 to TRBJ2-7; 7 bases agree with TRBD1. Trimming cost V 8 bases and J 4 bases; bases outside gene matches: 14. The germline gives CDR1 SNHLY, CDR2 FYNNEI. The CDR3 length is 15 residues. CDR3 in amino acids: CASSDPGTAYYEQYF. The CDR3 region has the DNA TGTGCCAGCTCTGACCCAGGGACAGCCTATTACGAGCAGTACTTC.

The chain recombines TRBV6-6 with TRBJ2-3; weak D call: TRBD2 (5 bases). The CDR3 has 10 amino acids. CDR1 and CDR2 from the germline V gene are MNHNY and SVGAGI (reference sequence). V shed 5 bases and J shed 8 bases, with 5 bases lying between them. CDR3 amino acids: CASSSGTQYF. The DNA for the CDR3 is TGTGCCAGCAGTAGCGGTACGCAGTATTTT.

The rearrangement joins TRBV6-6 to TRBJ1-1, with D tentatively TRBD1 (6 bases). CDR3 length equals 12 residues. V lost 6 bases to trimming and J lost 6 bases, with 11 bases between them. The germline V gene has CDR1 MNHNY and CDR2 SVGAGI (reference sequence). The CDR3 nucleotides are TGTGCCAGCAGCTCCTCAGGGGCTGAAGCTTTCTTT. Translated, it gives CASSSSGAEAFF.

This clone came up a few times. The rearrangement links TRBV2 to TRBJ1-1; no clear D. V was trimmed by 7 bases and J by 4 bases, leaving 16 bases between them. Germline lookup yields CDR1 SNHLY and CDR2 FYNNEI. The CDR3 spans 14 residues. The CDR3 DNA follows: TGTGCCAGCATGGATCTCGGGGTAGGCACTGAAGCTTTCTTT. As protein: CASMDLGVGTEAFF.

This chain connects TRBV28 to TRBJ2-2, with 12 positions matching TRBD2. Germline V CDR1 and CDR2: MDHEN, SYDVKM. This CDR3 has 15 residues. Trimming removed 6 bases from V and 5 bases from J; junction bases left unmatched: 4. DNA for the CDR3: TGTGCCAGCAGGGCCGGGACTAGCGGGACCGGGGAGCTGTTTTTT. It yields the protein CASRAGTSGTGELFF.

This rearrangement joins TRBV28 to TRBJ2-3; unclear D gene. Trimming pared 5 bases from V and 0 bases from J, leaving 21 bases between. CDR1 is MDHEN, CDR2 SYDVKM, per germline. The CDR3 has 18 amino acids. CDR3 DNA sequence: TGTGCCAGCAGTACTTCCCCCCCCCTGGGCAGGAGCACAGATACGCAGTATTTT. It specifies CASSTSPPLGRSTDTQYF.

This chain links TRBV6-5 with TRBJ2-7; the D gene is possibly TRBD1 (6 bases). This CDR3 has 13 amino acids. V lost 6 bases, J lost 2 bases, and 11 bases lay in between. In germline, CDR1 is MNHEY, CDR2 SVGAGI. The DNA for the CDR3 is TGTGCCAGCAGCCTGGGACAACCCTACGAGCAGTACTTC. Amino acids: CASSLGQPYEQYF.

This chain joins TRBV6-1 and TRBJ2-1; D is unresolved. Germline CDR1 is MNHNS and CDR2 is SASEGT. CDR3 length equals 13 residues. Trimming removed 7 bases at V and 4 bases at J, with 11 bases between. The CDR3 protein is CASTTRWYNEQFF. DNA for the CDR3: TGTGCCAGCACTACGAGATGGTACAATGAGCAGTTCTTC.

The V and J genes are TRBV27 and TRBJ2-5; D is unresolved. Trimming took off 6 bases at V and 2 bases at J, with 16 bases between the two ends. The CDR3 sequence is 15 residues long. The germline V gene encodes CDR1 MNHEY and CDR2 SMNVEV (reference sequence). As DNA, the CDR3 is TGTGCCAGCAGATCGGCAGGTCCAGGTCAAGAGACCCAGTACTTC. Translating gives CASRSAGPGQETQYF.

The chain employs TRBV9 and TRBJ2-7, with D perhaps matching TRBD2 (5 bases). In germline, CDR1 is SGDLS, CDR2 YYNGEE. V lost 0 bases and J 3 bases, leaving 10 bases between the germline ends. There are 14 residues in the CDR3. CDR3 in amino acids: CASSVGGGYYEQYF. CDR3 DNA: TGTGCCAGCAGCGTAGGTGGCGGGTACTACGAGCAGTACTTC.

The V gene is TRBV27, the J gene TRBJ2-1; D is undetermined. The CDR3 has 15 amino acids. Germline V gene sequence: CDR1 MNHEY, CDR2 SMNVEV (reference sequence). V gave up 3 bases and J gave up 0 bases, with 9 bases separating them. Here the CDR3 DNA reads TGTGCCAGCAGTTTCGGTTTGCTCTCCTACAATGAGCAGTTCTTC. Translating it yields CASSFGLLSYNEQFF.

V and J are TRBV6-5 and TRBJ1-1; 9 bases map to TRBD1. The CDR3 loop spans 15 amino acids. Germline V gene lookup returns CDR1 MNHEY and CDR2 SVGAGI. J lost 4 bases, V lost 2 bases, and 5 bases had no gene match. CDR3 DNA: TGTGCCAGCAGTTACGGGGACAGGGTGGTCACTGAAGCTTTCTTT. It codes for CASSYGDRVVTEAFF.

As DNA, the CDR3 is TGTGCCAGCAAGCCCCCCAACTCGTACGAGCAGTACTTC. Encoded protein: CASKPPNSYEQYF. The J gene is TRBJ2-7, the V gene TRBV27; D remains unclear. Germline CDR1 is MNHEY and CDR2 is SMNVEV (reference sequence). The V end was cut by 7 bases, the J end by 4 bases, with 14 bases between. The CDR3 runs to 13 residues.

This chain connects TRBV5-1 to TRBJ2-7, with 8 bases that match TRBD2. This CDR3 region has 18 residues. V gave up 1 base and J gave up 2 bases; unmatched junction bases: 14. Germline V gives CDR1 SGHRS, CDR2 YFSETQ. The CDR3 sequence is CASSLSENHQRETYEQYF. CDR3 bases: TGCGCCAGCAGCTTGTCTGAAAACCACCAGCGGGAGACCTACGAGCAGTACTTC.

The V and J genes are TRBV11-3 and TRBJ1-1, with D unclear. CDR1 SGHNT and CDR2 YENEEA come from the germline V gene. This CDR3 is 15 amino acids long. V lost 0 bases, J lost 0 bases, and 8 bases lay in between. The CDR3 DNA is TGTGCCAGCAGCTTAGATCAGGTCATGAACACTGAAGCTTTCTTT. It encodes CASSLDQVMNTEAFF. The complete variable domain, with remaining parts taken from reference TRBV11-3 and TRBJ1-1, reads EAGVVQSPRYKIIEKKQPVAFWCNPISGHNTLYWYLQNLGQGPELLIRYENEEAVDDSQLPKDRFSAERLKGVDSTLKIQPAELGDSAVYLCASSLDQVMNTEAFFGQGTRLTVV.

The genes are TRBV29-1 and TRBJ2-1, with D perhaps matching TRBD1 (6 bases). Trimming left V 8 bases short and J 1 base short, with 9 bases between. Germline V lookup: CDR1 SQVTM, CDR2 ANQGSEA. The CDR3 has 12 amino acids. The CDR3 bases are TGCAGCATGGGGGCATCCTACAATGAGCAGTTCTTC. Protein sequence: CSMGASYNEQFF.

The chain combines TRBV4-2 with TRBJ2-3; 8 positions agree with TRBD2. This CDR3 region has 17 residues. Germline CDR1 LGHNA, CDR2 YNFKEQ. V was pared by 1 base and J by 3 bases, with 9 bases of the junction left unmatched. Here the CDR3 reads CASSQAGGGGKTDTQYF. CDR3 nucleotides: TGTGCCAGCAGCCAAGCGGGAGGGGGGGGGAAGACAGATACGCAGTATTTT.

The DNA for the CDR3 is TGCGCCAGCAGCCAGACTAGCGGGGGACAAGAGACCCAGTACTTC. This encodes CASSQTSGGQETQYF. The genes are TRBV5-1 and TRBJ2-5, with 12 bases lining up with TRBD2. Germline values: CDR1 SGHRS, CDR2 YFSETQ. The CDR3 is 15 residues long. Trimming cost V 4 bases and J 2 bases; bases outside gene matches: 3.

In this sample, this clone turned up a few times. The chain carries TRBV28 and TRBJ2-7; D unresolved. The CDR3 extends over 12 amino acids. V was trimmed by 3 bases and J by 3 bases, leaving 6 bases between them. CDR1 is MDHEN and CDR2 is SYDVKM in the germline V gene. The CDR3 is CASSFLNYEQYF. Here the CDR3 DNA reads TGTGCCAGCAGTTTTTTAAACTACGAGCAGTACTTC.

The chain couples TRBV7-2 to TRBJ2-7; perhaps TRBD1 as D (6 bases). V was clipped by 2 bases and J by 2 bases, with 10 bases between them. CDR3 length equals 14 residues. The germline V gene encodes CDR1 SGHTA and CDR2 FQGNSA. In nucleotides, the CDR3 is TGTGCCAGCAGCTTACGGACAGATCCCTACGAGCAGTACTTC. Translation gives CASSLRTDPYEQYF. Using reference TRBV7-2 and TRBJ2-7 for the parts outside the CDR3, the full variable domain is GAGVSQSPSNKVTEKGKDVELRCDPISGHTALYWYRQSLGQGLEFLIYFQGNSAPDKSGLPSDRFSAERTGGSVSTLTIQRTQQEDSAVYLCASSLRTDPYEQYFGPGTRLTVT.

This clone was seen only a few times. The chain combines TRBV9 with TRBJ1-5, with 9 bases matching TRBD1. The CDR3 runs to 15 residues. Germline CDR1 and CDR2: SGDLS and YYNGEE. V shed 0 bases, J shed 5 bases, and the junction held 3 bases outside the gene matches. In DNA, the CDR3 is TGTGCCAGCAGCGTAGGGGACAGGGTAGATCAGCCCCAGCATTTT. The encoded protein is CASSVGDRVDQPQHF.

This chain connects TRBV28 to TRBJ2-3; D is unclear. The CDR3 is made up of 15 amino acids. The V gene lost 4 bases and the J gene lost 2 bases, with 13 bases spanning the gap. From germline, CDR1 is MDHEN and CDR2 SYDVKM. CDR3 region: CASSSPEAFTDTQYF. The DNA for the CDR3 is TGTGCCAGCAGTTCGCCTGAGGCCTTCACAGATACGCAGTATTTT. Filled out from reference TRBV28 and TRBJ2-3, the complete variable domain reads DVKVTQSSRYLVKRTGEKVFLECVQDMDHENMFWYRQDPGLGLRLIYFSYDVKMKEKGDIPEGYSVSREKKERFSLILESASTNQTSMYLCASSSPEAFTDTQYFGPGTRLTVL.

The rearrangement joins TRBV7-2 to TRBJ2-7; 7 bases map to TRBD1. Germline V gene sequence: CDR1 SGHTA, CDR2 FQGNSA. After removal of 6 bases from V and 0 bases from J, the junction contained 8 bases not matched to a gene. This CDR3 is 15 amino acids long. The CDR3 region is CASSFLDRVSYEQYF. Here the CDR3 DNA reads TGTGCCAGCAGTTTCCTCGACAGGGTCTCCTACGAGCAGTACTTC. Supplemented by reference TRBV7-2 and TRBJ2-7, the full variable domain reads GAGVSQSPSNKVTEKGKDVELRCDPISGHTALYWYRQSLGQGLEFLIYFQGNSAPDKSGLPSDRFSAERTGGSVSTLTIQRTQQEDSAVYLCASSFLDRVSYEQYFGPGTRLTVT.

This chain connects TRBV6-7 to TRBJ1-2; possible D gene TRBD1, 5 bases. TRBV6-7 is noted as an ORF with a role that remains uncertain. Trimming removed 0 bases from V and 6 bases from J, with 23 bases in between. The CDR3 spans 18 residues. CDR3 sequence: CASSYSRDAEREEDGYTF. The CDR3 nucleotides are TGTGCCAGCAGTTACTCGCGGGACGCTGAAAGGGAGGAAGATGGCTACACCTTC.

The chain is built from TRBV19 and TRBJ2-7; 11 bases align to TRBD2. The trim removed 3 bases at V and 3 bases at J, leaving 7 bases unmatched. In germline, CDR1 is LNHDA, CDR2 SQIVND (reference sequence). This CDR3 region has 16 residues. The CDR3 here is CASSMIGTSGVYEQYF. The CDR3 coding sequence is TGTGCCAGTAGTATGATCGGGACTAGCGGAGTCTACGAGCAGTACTTC. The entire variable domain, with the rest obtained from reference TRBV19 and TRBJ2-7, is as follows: DGGITQSPKYLFRKEGQNVTLSCEQNLNHDAMYWYRQDPGQGLRLIYYSQIVNDFQKGDIAEGYSVSREKKESFPLTVTSAQKNPTAFYLCASSMIGTSGVYEQYFGPGTRLTVT.

The CDR3 is CASSRGGTEAFF. CDR3 in DNA: TGTGCCAGCAGCAGAGGGGGCACTGAAGCTTTCTTT. The genes are TRBV5-4 and TRBJ1-1, with a weak D call TRBD1 (6 bases). CDR1 and CDR2 (germline): SGHNT, YYREEE (reference sequence). The CDR3 is 12 residues long. Trimming pared 4 bases from V and 4 bases from J, leaving 8 bases between. Variable domain in full (rest from reference TRBV5-4 and TRBJ1-1): ETGVTQSPTHLIKTRGQQVTLRCSSQSGHNTVSWYQQALGQGPQFIFQYYREEENGRGNFPPRFSGLQFPNYSSELNVNALELDDSALYLCASSRGGTEAFFGQGTRLTVV.

In DNA, the CDR3 is TGCAGCGTCTTAAGCAGGGAAAAACTGTTTTTT. The encoded protein is CSVLSREKLFF. The chain employs TRBV29-1 and TRBJ1-4; no clear D. V was shortened by 6 bases and J by 8 bases, with 10 bases between the two germline ends. CDR1 is SQVTM and CDR2 is ANQGSEA in the germline V gene. The CDR3 covers 11 residues. Drawing the rest from reference TRBV29-1 and TRBJ1-4, the complete variable domain is SAVISQKPSRDICQRGTSLTIQCQVDSQVTMMFWYRQQPGQSLTLIATANQGSEATYESGFVIDKFPISRPNLTFSTLTVSNMSPEDSSIYLCSVLSREKLFFGSGTQLSVL.